Listed below are T cell receptor beta chains from one sample, sequenced in a study of T-cell reconstitution after alpha-beta-depleted transplantation in children. TCRdb re-analysed the PCR reads in MiXCR, keeping a single row per CDR3 protein. The sample has roughly 350,000 distinct CDR3 sequences, under 20% seen once. The sequences come from PBMCs, mostly from graft donor cells, collected 360 days after TCRalphabeta/CD19-depleted stem cell transplant. All receptors come from a male patient aged 2-15 years who had a stem cell transplant for acute lymphoblastic leukemia, so the T cells may come from the graft donor. The conserved cysteine and the conserved F or W are not part of the CDR3 here. Fields, in order: V gene, J gene, CDR3 protein.

V: TRBV7-2; J: TRBJ2-7; CDR3: ASSLPGTASYEQY
V: TRBV20-1; J: TRBJ2-3; CDR3: SARAYRGAREGEDTQY
V: TRBV4-1; J: TRBJ2-5; CDR3: ASSPQRKEGETQY
V: TRBV3-1; J: TRBJ2-2; CDR3: ASSQDPLAHEVGQGLTGELF
V: TRBV9; J: TRBJ1-2; CDR3: ASSPRGNYGYT
V: TRBV12-3/TRBV12-4; J: TRBJ1-5; CDR3: ASSLGRGAYSNQPQH
V: TRBV5-1; J: TRBJ2-3; CDR3: ASTSGLSTDTQY
V: TRBV5-6; J: TRBJ2-1; CDR3: ASSLVGAGEQF
V: TRBV2; J: TRBJ2-2; CDR3: ASSALQGTGELF
V: TRBV4-3; J: TRBJ2-3; CDR3: ASSPHLAVTDTQY
V: TRBV29-1; J: TRBJ2-5; CDR3: SAVTAGVETQY
V: TRBV11-2; J: TRBJ2-1; CDR3: ASRNTSGRARSNEQF
V: TRBV14; J: TRBJ2-2; CDR3: ASSHFRDKNQDTGELF
V: TRBV12-3/TRBV12-4; J: TRBJ2-7; CDR3: ASSFPWGYEQY
V: TRBV12-5; J: TRBJ2-5; CDR3: ASGLVLAGVLETQY
V: TRBV6-5; J: TRBJ2-3; CDR3: ASSYGGTKTDTQY
V: TRBV11-2; J: TRBJ2-1; CDR3: ASSLGGSASGRVYNEQF
V: TRBV15; J: TRBJ2-7; CDR3: ATSRDLRAGLLVEQY
V: TRBV15; J: TRBJ2-1; CDR3: ATSRALASSYNEQF
V: TRBV10-3; J: TRBJ2-3; CDR3: AITGLDDTQY
V: TRBV3-1; J: TRBJ2-7; CDR3: ASSQGRTGTVYEQY
V: TRBV5-1; J: TRBJ2-7; CDR3: ASSNPQSSYEQY
V: TRBV7-8; J: TRBJ1-1; CDR3: ASSLDRVTEAF
V: TRBV3-1; J: TRBJ2-5; CDR3: ASSSIIEQETQY
V: TRBV20-1; J: TRBJ2-2; CDR3: SVREASGRAVTGELF
V: TRBV28; J: TRBJ2-6; CDR3: ASSSRQGATSGANVLT
V: TRBV28; J: TRBJ2-3; CDR3: ASSLIRGDTQY
V: TRBV30; J: TRBJ2-3; CDR3: AWAPSRDTQY
V: TRBV20-1; J: TRBJ2-7; CDR3: SAIWDPLHEQY
V: TRBV7-6; J: TRBJ2-7; CDR3: ASSLVVAGASSYEQY
V: TRBV4-3; J: TRBJ1-4; CDR3: ASSQDRTARSEKLF
V: TRBV12-3/TRBV12-4; J: TRBJ2-5; CDR3: ASSLWTEETQY
V: TRBV20-1; J: TRBJ1-5; CDR3: SATGARREPQH
V: TRBV12-3/TRBV12-4; J: TRBJ1-4; CDR3: ASSPDTRGFGKLF
V: TRBV19; J: TRBJ2-1; CDR3: ASSILLGTSGYEQF
V: TRBV18; J: TRBJ2-2; CDR3: ASSSGDPNTGELF
V: TRBV12-3/TRBV12-4; J: TRBJ2-5; CDR3: ASSLTLWGGLEETQY
V: TRBV7-2; J: TRBJ2-5; CDR3: ASSLGLRETQY
V: TRBV12-3/TRBV12-4; J: TRBJ2-3; CDR3: ASSYRTATDTQY
V: TRBV12-3/TRBV12-4; J: TRBJ2-2; CDR3: ASRPNRLHVSGIGELF
V: TRBV29-1; J: TRBJ2-5; CDR3: SVRSGETQY
V: TRBV6-5; J: TRBJ2-7; CDR3: ASSYRLAGGGPYEQY
V: TRBV7-7; J: TRBJ1-1; CDR3: ASSLQLFTEAF
V: TRBV3-1; J: TRBJ2-7; CDR3: ASSQDWGGSYEQY
V: TRBV6-5; J: TRBJ1-5; CDR3: ASSYWSQGAQPQH
V: TRBV6-2/TRBV6-3; J: TRBJ2-7; CDR3: ASSYRAGQFYEQY